This is a list of T cell receptor beta chains from one sample in a study of OX40 agonist ivuxolimab in advanced cancers. Produced via immunoSEQ multiplex PCR; TCRdb's table is partial and in-frame only. The data show roughly 18,000 clones, about two thirds seen once. Sample: CD4+ or CD8+ T cells sorted from blood, taken in a trial of the OX40 agonist ivuxolimab. These receptors all stem from an adult with an advanced solid tumor such as melanoma, head and neck, liver or kidney cancer. The CDR3 runs from the conserved cysteine through the conserved F or W. D genes are given only for firm matches. Clone size is shown for a subset of rows, as once, few, many or a class of expanded clone.

j_gene,d_gene,abundance,v_gene,CDR3nt,CDR3aa
TRBJ1-2,TRBD1,.,TRBV15,TGTGCCACCAGCAGGGACAGGGAGGGGGCCTATGGCTACACCTTC,CATSRDREGAYGYTF
TRBJ1-4,TRBD1,.,TRBV6-1,TGTGCCAGCAGTGTGGACAGGTTTGCAACTAATGAAAAACTGTTTTTT,CASSVDRFATNEKLFF
TRBJ2-7,TRBD1,.,TRBV7-2,TGTGCCAGCAGCTCGGTCAGGGGGCCCTCCTACGAGCAGTACTTC,CASSSVRGPSYEQYF
TRBJ1-5,TRBD1,.,TRBV2,TGTGCCAGCAGTGGGACAGGGGGGAATCAGCCCCAGCATTTT,CASSGTGGNQPQHF
TRBJ2-3,.,.,TRBV28,TGTGCCAGCATCATCCAGATCGGGGGCACAGATACGCAGTATTTT,CASIIQIGGTDTQYF
TRBJ2-3,TRBD2,.,TRBV14,TGTGCCAGCAGCTTAAGGGTGGCTAGCGGGAGGTACCAGGCAGATACGCAGTATTTT,CASSLRVASGRYQADTQYF
TRBJ2-7,.,.,TRBV30,TGTGCCTGGAATGTGTTTCGGTACGGGACCTACGAGCAGTACTTC,CAWNVFRYGTYEQYF
TRBJ2-6,TRBD2,.,TRBV2,TGTGCCAGCCTGGGACTAGCGGGAGGAATATCTGGGGCCAACGTCCTGACTTTC,CASLGLAGGISGANVLTF
TRBJ2-7,.,.,TRBV10-3,TGTGCCATCAGTGGGTCGACAGAAACGGGCGAGCAGTACTTC,CAISGSTETGEQYF
TRBJ2-1,TRBD2,once,TRBV27,TGTGCCAGCAGTTCAAGCGGGGGGTACAATGAGCAGTTCTTC,CASSSSGGYNEQFF
TRBJ2-7,.,.,TRBV6-5,TGTGCCAGCAGTCCCTTCCCCAGTTACGAGCAGTACTTC,CASSPFPSYEQYF
TRBJ2-3,TRBD2,.,TRBV9,TGTGCCAGCAGCGTTGCTAGCGGGAGCGTGGCAGATACGCAGTATTTT,CASSVASGSVADTQYF
TRBJ2-3,.,.,TRBV11-2,TGTGCCAGCAGCTTGTCGTCTAATTTCAGGGTACGGCCAGATACGCAGTATTTT,CASSLSSNFRVRPDTQYF
TRBJ2-7,.,medium-sized,TRBV2,TGTGCCAGCAGTTTCAGGGCCTACGAGCAGTACTTC,CASSFRAYEQYF
TRBJ1-1,.,few,TRBV7-9,TGTGCCAGCAGCCCCCTAGAGATCCTCGACACTGAAGCTTTCTTT,CASSPLEILDTEAFF
TRBJ1-1,.,.,TRBV5-1,TGCGCCAGCAGCCGAAACGGACAAATCGAAGCTTTCTTT,CASSRNGQIEAFF
TRBJ2-7,.,.,TRBV25-1,TGTGCCAGCAGCCCAGGACCAAGCGAGCAGTACTTC,CASSPGPSEQYF
TRBJ1-1,.,.,TRBV4-3,TGCGCCAGCAGCCAAGATCGCCAGCTGGGGGAAGCTTTCTTT,CASSQDRQLGEAFF
TRBJ2-2,TRBD2,.,TRBV27,TGTGCCAGCAGTATTAGCGGGGTCACCGGGGAGCTGTTTTTT,CASSISGVTGELFF
TRBJ2-7,.,once,TRBV28,TGTGCCAGCAGTTTCCTCCGGACTTACGAGCAGTACTTC,CASSFLRTYEQYF
TRBJ2-7,TRBD2,.,TRBV28,TGTGCCAGCAGTTTAGATTTTGGGGGACTAGCCTACTACGAGCAGTACTTC,CASSLDFGGLAYYEQYF
TRBJ2-2,TRBD1,few,TRBV6-1,TGTGCCAGCAAGAGACAGGGTTTGATCGGGGAGCTGTTTTTT,CASKRQGLIGELFF
TRBJ2-3,TRBD1,.,TRBV27,TGTGCCAGCAGTTTATCGACAGGGGTAGATACGCAGTATTTT,CASSLSTGVDTQYF
TRBJ1-1,TRBD1,once,TRBV7-8,TGTGCCAGCAGCCCCGGACAGGGCGTGAACACTGAAGCTTTCTTT,CASSPGQGVNTEAFF
TRBJ2-7,.,.,TRBV7-2,TGTGCCAGCAGCTCCTGGGGCGATGGGGGCGGGTACGAGCAGTACTTC,CASSSWGDGGGYEQYF
TRBJ2-7,.,medium-sized,TRBV7-2,TGTGCCAGCAGCTCCTCCGGGACCCTCCCCGAGCAGTACTTC,CASSSSGTLPEQYF
TRBJ2-7,TRBD1,.,TRBV7-9,TGCGCCAGCAGCCAAGAAACCGGGACAGCCTACGAGCAGTACTTC,CASSQETGTAYEQYF
TRBJ2-7,TRBD1,medium-sized,TRBV28,TGTGCCAGCAGCCTGACCGGGACAGGGGGCGAGCAGTACTTC,CASSLTGTGGEQYF
TRBJ2-7,TRBD1,.,TRBV5-6,TGTGCCAGCAGCTTGGCCCCGGACAGGTCGATCTACGAGCAGTACTTC,CASSLAPDRSIYEQYF
TRBJ2-7,.,once,TRBV2,TGTGCCAGCAGTGACCCCGGGATCTCCTACGAGCAGTACTTC,CASSDPGISYEQYF
TRBJ1-2,TRBD1,few,TRBV28,TGTGCCAGCAGTCCCACCGGGACAGCAGCCTGGGGCTACACCTTC,CASSPTGTAAWGYTF
TRBJ2-3,.,few,TRBV18,TGTGCCAGCTCACCACCTAGAATAACAGATACGCAGTATTTT,CASSPPRITDTQYF
TRBJ1-2,.,.,TRBV6-5,TGTGCCAGCAGTTACTCGATTTGGGATGGCTACACCTTC,CASSYSIWDGYTF
TRBJ2-5,TRBD1,.,TRBV14,TGTGCCAGCAGCCAGGGCTACAGGGGCGTGGAGACCCAGTACTTC,CASSQGYRGVETQYF
TRBJ1-5,.,.,TRBV28,TGTGCCAGCAGCCCAGGGGACCATAGCAATCAGCCCCAGCATTTT,CASSPGDHSNQPQHF
TRBJ2-7,TRBD1,few,TRBV13,TGTGCCAGCAGCTTAGGCCGGGACAGGGGGTACGAGCAGTACTTC,CASSLGRDRGYEQYF
TRBJ2-5,TRBD1,.,TRBV28,TGTGCCAGCAGTTTTCGGCCCGGGACAGGGGAGGAGGAGACCCAGTACTTC,CASSFRPGTGEEETQYF
TRBJ1-1,.,few,TRBV7-2,TGTGCCAGCAGCCCCGGGCCCGCCTACCGAAACACTGAAGCTTTCTTT,CASSPGPAYRNTEAFF
TRBJ2-3,.,.,TRBV11-2,TGTGCCAGCAGCTTCACAGATACGCAGTATTTT,CASSFTDTQYF
TRBJ2-5,.,.,TRBV9,TGTGCCAGCAGCGTAGGGGTAGGGAGGGAGACCCAGTACTTC,CASSVGVGRETQYF
TRBJ2-1,TRBD1,few,TRBV9,TGTGCCAGCAGCCCCACAGGGGTCTACAATGAGCAGTTCTTC,CASSPTGVYNEQFF
TRBJ1-2,TRBD1,.,TRBV13,TGTGCCAGCAGCCAATACGTTACAGGGGTCCATGGCTACACCTTC,CASSQYVTGVHGYTF
TRBJ2-3,TRBD1,few,TRBV5-1,TGCGCCAGCAGCGATGGGACAGTCCATGGCACAGATACGCAGTATTTT,CASSDGTVHGTDTQYF
TRBJ2-5,.,.,TRBV28,TGTGCCAGCAGTTTGTCCACCCAGTACTTC,CASSLSTQYF